This entry describes one T cell receptor beta chain. The antigen is not known. Germline CDR1 reads WSHSY; CDR2 reads SAAADI. The germline V and J ends were trimmed by 3 bases and 1 base, with 12 bases remaining between them. The CDR3 runs to 16 residues. It was CD45RO-negative cells, positively selected for CCR7, that made up naive CD8 cells, with terminally differentiated effector memory CD45RA+ cells excluded. Healthy adults negative for HIV, lacking recent acute infections or vaccinations, served as donors. These data come from a study of shared clonotypes between healthy human individuals. Whole-study results and caveats: Few donors restricted represented genetic and exposure-history diversity.

As handled by the study authors: Junction-only sequences without quality scores were provided by ImmunoSEQ, so filtering was different. Clones were read by immunoSEQ multiplex PCR, and TCRdb kept only the in-frame ones, dropping some. V and J calls and clone size are those listed in that table; D and trimming were worked out from the DNA. The data contain more than 2 million clones, roughly 94% of them singletons. The source of this sequence is a man between 18 and 35 years old in good health. The sequencing sample was made of naive CD8+ T cells sorted from blood. The V call is TRBV10-2, the J call TRBJ1-4; D is ambiguous. CDR3 nucleotides: TGCGCCAGCAGTGAAGAGGAGTCCGTAACTAATGAAAAACTGTTTTTT. Its protein product is CASSEEESVTNEKLFF.